This entry lists 3 T cell receptor beta chains sequenced from one sample in a study of blood T cell repertoires in COVID-19. Libraries were prepared by immunoSEQ multiplex PCR; TCRdb keeps only in-frame clonotypes and omits some of them. The sample consists of approximately 440,000 clones, about 92% of them appearing once. Sequencing input: PBMCs or T cells enriched from blood (not recorded which). These receptor sequences come from a man aged 18 to 29 who had recovered from COVID-19.

The chain recombines TRBV19 with TRBJ2-5, with 9 bases that match TRBD2. Germline V gene lookup returns CDR1 LNHDA and CDR2 SQIVND (reference sequence). The CDR3 spans 15 residues. The V and J ends lost 6 bases and 4 bases, in that order; junction bases with no gene match: 9. CDR3 sequence reads: CASSPRGGGGETQYF. The CDR3 nucleotides are TGTGCCAGTAGCCCCCGCGGGGGGGGTGGAGAGACCCAGTACTTC.

The chain carries TRBV6-5 and TRBJ1-1, with 8 bases fitting TRBD1. Germline V gives CDR1 MNHEY, CDR2 SVGAGI. V was clipped by 6 bases and J by 1 base; unmatched bases: 1. The CDR3 covers 13 residues. The DNA for the CDR3 is TGTGCCAGCAGCAGGGGGCCGAACACTGAAGCTTTCTTT. It is translated as CASSRGPNTEAFF.

The chain couples TRBV27 to TRBJ2-7, with 7 bases aligning to TRBD2. Unmatched junction bases numbered 5, after V lost 5 bases and J lost 1 base. The CDR3 spans 14 residues. CDR1 and CDR2 from the germline V gene are MNHEY and SMNVEV (reference sequence). CDR3: CASSQKRESYEQYF. The CDR3, as DNA: TGTGCCAGCAGTCAGAAGCGGGAATCCTACGAGCAGTACTTC.